One and the same sample provided the 5 T cell receptor beta chains below, sequenced in a study of CD8+ T cells in alopecia areata. TCR sequencing used cDNA made by reverse transcription of extracted RNA. Assay: immunoSEQ multiplex PCR; the TCRdb copy retains only in-frame clones and omits some. The sample contains about 160,000 clones, about three fifths of which appear only once. As for treatment: oral pan-JAK inhibitor, 5-10 mg twice daily. The specimen comprised CD4+ T cells sorted from blood, sampled at week 4, from a patient treated with tofacitinib. These receptor sequences come from a human donor with alopecia areata.

Notes on this clone: Other DNA sequences within the sample encode an identical CDR3. The chain couples TRBV20-1 to TRBJ1-1; maybe TRBD1 (6 bases). Per the germline V gene, CDR1 is DFQATT and CDR2 is SNEGSKA (reference sequence). The V gene lost 6 bases and the J gene lost 2 bases, with 7 bases spanning the gap. The CDR3 is 11 residues long. CDR3 in amino acids: CSARGNTEAFF. The CDR3 DNA is TGCAGTGCCAGGGGAAACACTGAAGCTTTCTTT.

Details on this clone: This is likely an artifact of a read error, given a far larger clone one base away. The chain uses TRBV5-6 and TRBJ1-2; the D is unclear. CDR1 SGHDT and CDR2 YYEEEE come from the germline V gene. With 4 bases removed from V and 2 bases from J, the gap between germline ends came to 9 bases. This CDR3 is built from 13 residues. For the CDR3, the DNA is TGTGCCAGCAGCCCGGACGGGAACTATGGCTACACCTTC. Encoded protein: CASSPDGNYGYTF. The variable domain in full, completed from reference TRBV5-6 and TRBJ1-2, reads DAGVTQSPTHLIKTRGQQVTLRCSPKSGHDTVSWYQQALGQGPQFIFQYYEEEERQRGNFPDRFSGHQFPNYSSELNVNALLLGDSALYLCASSPDGNYGYTFGSGTRLTVV.

CDR3 sequence reads: CAWSRLRTANTGELFF. The DNA of the CDR3 is TGTGCCTGGAGTCGCCTAAGAACTGCGAACACCGGGGAGCTGTTTTTT. This chain links TRBV30 with TRBJ2-2, with unresolved D. The ends were cut back, 2 bases at V and 0 bases at J, with 13 bases in the middle. This CDR3 has 16 amino acids. Germline CDR1 and CDR2: GTSNPN and SVGIG (reference sequence).

This clone appeared once. V and J are TRBV15 and TRBJ1-2; TRBD1 might be the D (5 bases). Trimming cost V 1 base and J 10 bases, with 19 bases left between them. This CDR3 comprises 15 residues. Germline V lookup: CDR1 LNHNV, CDR2 YYDKDF (reference sequence). The CDR3 spells CATSRVGPDGRDYTF. The CDR3 DNA sequence: TGTGCCACCAGCAGAGTGGGACCGGACGGACGAGACTACACCTTC.

This sequence joins TRBV30 and TRBJ2-7; the D is unclear. CDR1 and CDR2 from the germline V gene are GTSNPN and SVGIG (reference sequence). The CDR3 length is 13 residues. Trimming left V 0 bases short and J 5 bases short, with 11 bases between. The CDR3, as DNA: TGTGCCTGGAGTGTACAAGCCCAGGACGAGCAGTACTTC. Protein product: CAWSVQAQDEQYF.